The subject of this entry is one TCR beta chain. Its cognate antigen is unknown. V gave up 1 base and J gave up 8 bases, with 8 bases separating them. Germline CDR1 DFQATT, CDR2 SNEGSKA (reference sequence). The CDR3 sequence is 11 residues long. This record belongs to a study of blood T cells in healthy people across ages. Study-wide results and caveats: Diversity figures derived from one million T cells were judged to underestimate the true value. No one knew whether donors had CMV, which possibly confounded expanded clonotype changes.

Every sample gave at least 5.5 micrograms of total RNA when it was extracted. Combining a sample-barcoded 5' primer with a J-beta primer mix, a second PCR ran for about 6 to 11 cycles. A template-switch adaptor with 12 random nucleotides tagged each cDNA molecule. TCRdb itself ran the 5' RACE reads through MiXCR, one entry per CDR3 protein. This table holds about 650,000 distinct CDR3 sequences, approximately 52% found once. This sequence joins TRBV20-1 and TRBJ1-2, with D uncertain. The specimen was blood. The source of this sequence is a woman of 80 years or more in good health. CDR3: CSARARLGYTF. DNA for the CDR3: TGCAGTGCTAGAGCTCGGCTGGGCTACACCTTC.